This T cell receptor (beta chain) is from a study of shared clonotypes between healthy human individuals. As for the study in general: Three plates were used per donor for CD4 naive, three for CD4 memory, two for CD8 naive and one for CD8 memory. Points from the study as a whole: Naive subsets generally had larger estimated richness than memory subsets.

Produced via immunoSEQ multiplex PCR; TCRdb's table is partial and in-frame only. Among a few million clones listed, approximately 94% were seen once. This clone was detected a few times. The target antigen is unknown. The V and J ends lost 3 bases and 6 bases, in that order; junction bases with no gene match: 0. Germline CDR1 MDHEN, CDR2 SYDVKM. This CDR3 region has 13 residues. This TCR came from a man aged 18 to 29 in good health. The chain couples TRBV28 to TRBJ1-4; TRBD1 agrees at 8 bases. Sequences were obtained from naive CD4+ T cells sorted from blood. Subset given: CD45RA+ positively selected. The CDR3 DNA reads as TGTGCCAGCAGTTTGGGACAGGATGAAAAACTGTTTTTT. This sequence encodes CASSLGQDEKLFF.